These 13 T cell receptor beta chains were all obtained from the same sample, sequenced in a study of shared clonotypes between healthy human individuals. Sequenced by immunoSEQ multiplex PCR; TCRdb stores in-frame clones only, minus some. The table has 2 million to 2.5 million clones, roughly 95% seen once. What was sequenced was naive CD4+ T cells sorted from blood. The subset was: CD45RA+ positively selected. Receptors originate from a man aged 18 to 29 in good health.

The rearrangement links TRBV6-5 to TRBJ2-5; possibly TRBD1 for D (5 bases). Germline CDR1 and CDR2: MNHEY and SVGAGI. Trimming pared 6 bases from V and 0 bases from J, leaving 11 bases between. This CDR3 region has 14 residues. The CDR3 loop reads CASSPRQNQETQYF. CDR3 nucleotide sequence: TGTGCCAGCAGCCCCCGACAGAACCAAGAGACCCAGTACTTC.

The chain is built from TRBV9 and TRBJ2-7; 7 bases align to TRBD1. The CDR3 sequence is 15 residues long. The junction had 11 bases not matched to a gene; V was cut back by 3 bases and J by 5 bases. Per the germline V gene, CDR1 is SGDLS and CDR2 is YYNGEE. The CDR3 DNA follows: TGTGCCAGCAGCGGACCAGGACAGGCTGCCGACGAGCAGTACTTC. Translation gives CASSGPGQAADEQYF.

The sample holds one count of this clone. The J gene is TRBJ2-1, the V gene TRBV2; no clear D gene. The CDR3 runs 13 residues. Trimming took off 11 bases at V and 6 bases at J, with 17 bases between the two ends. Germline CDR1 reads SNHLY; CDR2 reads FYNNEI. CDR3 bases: TGTGCCTTTGCGAAAGGGATTTTCAATGAGCAGTTCTTC. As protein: CAFAKGIFNEQFF.

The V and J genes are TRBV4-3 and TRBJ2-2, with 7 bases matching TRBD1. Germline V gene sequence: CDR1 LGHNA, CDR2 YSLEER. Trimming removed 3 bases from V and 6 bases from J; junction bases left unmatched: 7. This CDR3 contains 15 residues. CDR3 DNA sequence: TGCGCCAGCAGCCAGCGCGAAACAGGGGCCGGGGAGCTGTTTTTT. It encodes CASSQRETGAGELFF.

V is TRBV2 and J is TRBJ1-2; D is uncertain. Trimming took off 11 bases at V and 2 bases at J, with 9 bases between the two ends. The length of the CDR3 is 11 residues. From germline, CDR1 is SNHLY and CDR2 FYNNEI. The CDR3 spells CALGENYGYTF. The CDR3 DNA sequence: TGTGCCCTCGGGGAAAACTATGGCTACACCTTC.

The CDR3 nucleotides read TGTGCCAGCAGCCCCACAGGGAACACAGATACGCAGTATTTT. Translating it yields CASSPTGNTDTQYF. The V call is TRBV7-2, the J call TRBJ2-3; possibly TRBD1 for D (6 bases). The germline gives CDR1 SGHTA, CDR2 FQGNSA. V was trimmed by 5 bases and J by 2 bases, leaving 11 bases between them. The CDR3 is 14 amino acids.

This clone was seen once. In nucleotides, the CDR3 is TGTGCCGGGCGGGGGGGCCCCGGGGAGACCCAGTACTTC. Translating gives CAGRGGPGETQYF. The chain couples TRBV30 to TRBJ2-5, with 9 bases that match TRBD2. This CDR3 has 13 residues. The germline gives CDR1 GTSNPN, CDR2 SVGIG (reference sequence). V gave up 8 bases and J gave up 5 bases; unmatched junction bases: 9. Drawing the rest from reference TRBV30 and TRBJ2-5, the complete variable domain is SQTIHQWPATLVQPVGSPLSLECTVEGTSNPNLYWYRQAAGRGLQLLFYSVGIGQISSEVPQNLSASRPQDRQFILSSKKLLLSDSGFYLCAGRGGPGETQYFGPGTRLLVL.

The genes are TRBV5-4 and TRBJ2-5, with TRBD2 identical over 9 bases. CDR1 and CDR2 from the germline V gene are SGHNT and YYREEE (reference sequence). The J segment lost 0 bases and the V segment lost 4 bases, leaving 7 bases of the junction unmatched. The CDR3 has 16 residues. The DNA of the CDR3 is TGTGCCAGCAGCACAAGGAGCGGGGGGTACCAAGAGACCCAGTACTTC. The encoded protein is CASSTRSGGYQETQYF.

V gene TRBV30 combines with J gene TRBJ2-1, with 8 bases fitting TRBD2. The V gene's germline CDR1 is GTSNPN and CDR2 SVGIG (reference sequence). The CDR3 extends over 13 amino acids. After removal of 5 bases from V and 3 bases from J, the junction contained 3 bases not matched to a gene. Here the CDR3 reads CAWGLARYNEQFF. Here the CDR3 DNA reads TGTGCCTGGGGACTAGCTCGCTACAATGAGCAGTTCTTC.

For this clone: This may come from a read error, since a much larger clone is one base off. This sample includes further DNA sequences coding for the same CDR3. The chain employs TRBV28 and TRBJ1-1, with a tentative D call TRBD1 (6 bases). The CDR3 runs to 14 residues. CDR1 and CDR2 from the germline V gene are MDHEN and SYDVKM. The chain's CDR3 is CASRPPGWDTEAFF. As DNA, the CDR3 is TGTGCCAGCAGGCCACCAGGATGGGACACTGAGGCTTTCTTT.

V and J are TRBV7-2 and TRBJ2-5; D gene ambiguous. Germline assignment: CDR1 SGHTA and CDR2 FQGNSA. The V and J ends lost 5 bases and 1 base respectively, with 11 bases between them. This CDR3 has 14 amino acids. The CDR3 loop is CASSTSASQETQYF. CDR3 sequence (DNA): TGTGCCAGCAGCACGTCAGCTAGCCAAGAGACCCAGTACTTC.

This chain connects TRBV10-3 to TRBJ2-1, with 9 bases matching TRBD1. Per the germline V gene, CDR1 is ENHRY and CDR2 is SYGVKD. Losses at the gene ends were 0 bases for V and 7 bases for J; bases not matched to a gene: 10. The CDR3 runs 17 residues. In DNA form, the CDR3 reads TGTGCCATCAGTGAGTCAGATTGGGACAGGGCACGGAATGAGCAGTTCTTC. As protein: CAISESDWDRARNEQFF.

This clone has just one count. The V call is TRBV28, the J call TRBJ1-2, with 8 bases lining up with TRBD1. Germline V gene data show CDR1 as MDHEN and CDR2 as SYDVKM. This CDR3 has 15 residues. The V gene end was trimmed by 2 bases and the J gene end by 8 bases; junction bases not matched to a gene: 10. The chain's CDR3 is CASSLPKDRGNGYTF. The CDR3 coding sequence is TGTGCCAGCAGTTTACCCAAAGACAGGGGTAACGGCTACACCTTC.